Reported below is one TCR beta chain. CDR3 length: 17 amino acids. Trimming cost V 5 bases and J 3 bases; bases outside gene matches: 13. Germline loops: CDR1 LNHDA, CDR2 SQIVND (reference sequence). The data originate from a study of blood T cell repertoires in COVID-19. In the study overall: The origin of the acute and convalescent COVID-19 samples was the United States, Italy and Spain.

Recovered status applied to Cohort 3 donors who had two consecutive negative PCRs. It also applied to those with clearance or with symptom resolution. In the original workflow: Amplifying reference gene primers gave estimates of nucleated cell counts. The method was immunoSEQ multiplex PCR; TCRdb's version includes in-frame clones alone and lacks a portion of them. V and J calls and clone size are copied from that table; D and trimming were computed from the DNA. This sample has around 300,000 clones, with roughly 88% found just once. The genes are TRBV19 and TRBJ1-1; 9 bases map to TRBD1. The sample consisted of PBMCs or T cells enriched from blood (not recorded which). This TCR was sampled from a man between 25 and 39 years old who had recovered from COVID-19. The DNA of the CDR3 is TGTGCCAGTAGTTACCGTGGGACAGGGTCGGCGGACACTGAAGCTTTCTTT. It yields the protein CASSYRGTGSADTEAFF.